This T cell receptor beta chain was retrieved from a study of T cell changes during pregnancy in multiple sclerosis (dated by TCRdb to the late 2010s). For context, the study as a whole: The study looked at changes in the T cell repertoire across pregnancy in women with multiple sclerosis.

This clone was seen a single time. Its specific antigen is unknown. No base quality information exists; no much larger clone differs at one position. Libraries were constructed by the immunoSEQ multiplex PCR assay. This immuneACCESS table, as held by TCRdb, lists in-frame sequences with V and J called but not all clones. Of the missing ones, under half trace to an unresolved V gene in checked studies; the others have no known cause. This sample comprises fewer than 80,000 clones, roughly 92% of them detected only once. The ten largest clones take up roughly 2% of the sample. Including the terminal cysteine and phenylalanine, the CDR3 comprises 16 residues. Just the 48-base CDR3 DNA is kept, in frame starting at base 1. The germline V gene specifies MDHEN as CDR1 and SYDVKM as CDR2. At the junction V is shortened by 5 bases and J by 3 bases, with 17 bases in between.

The chain is encoded by TRBV28 joined to TRBJ2-4; TRBD1 is a possible D gene, resting on 6 matching bases. The source of this sequence is a female donor in good health, enrolled as a control in a pregnancy study. This sample comprised peripheral blood, obtained in the third trimester of pregnancy. The DNA reads as follows: TGTGCCAGCAGTCCCACCCGACAGGCGGGCAAAAACATTCAGTACTTC. This gives the protein CASSPTRQAGKNIQYF.